The clone carrying this T cell receptor beta chain was detected many times. TCRdb re-called the 5' RACE reads through MiXCR, storing one row per CDR3 protein. This table holds tens of thousands of distinct CDR3 sequences, more than 6.5% found once. This specimen belongs to a study of spatial heterogeneity in lung cancer. Study context: When follow-up PBMC samples existed, they were sequenced (at a median of roughly 25 months after resection).

Germline V gene lookup returns CDR1 ENHRY and CDR2 SYGVKD. Germline trimming cut 6 bases from V and 5 bases from J; bases unmatched to any gene: 8. The CDR3 is 14 amino acids. Time point indicated: blood at routine non-recurrence follow-up after resection. Unsorted whole RNA of tumor, nontumor lung or frozen PBMC was sequenced. The chain employs TRBV10-3 and TRBJ2-7; 9 bases line up with TRBD2. The sample was PBMCs, taken at follow-up. This sequence was found in a female donor with early-stage non-small cell lung cancer. Here the CDR3 reads CAIRASGAGDEQYF. The CDR3, as DNA: TGTGCCATCAGGGCTAGCGGGGCTGGGGACGAGCAGTACTTC.